One T cell receptor beta chain is described in this entry. Its specificity is not known. The data were obtained in a study of cytotoxic CD8 clonotypes in ibrutinib-treated CLL. Study-level findings and limits: Age-matched healthy donor levels were exceeded by baseline clonality, which tracked circulating CD8+ T-cell counts. There were few public clonotypes, and on treatment they contracted or stayed stable.

The CDR3 sequence is 15 residues long. In germline, CDR1 is SGHRS, CDR2 YFSETQ. J gave up 5 bases and V 4 bases, and 8 bases lay outside the gene matches. Here immunoSEQ multiplex PCR was the method, and the copy in TCRdb shows in-frame clones only, minus some. The sample lists about 30,000 clones, approximately 57% occurring once. This receptor was obtained from a human donor with chronic lymphocytic leukemia. The genes are TRBV5-1 and TRBJ2-3, with 9 bases that match TRBD2. Sequenced here: PBMCs, sampled before ibrutinib treatment. The chain's CDR3 is CASSGRLAAIDTQYF. The CDR3 nucleotides are TGCGCCAGCAGCGGGAGACTAGCGGCCATAGATACGCAGTATTTT.